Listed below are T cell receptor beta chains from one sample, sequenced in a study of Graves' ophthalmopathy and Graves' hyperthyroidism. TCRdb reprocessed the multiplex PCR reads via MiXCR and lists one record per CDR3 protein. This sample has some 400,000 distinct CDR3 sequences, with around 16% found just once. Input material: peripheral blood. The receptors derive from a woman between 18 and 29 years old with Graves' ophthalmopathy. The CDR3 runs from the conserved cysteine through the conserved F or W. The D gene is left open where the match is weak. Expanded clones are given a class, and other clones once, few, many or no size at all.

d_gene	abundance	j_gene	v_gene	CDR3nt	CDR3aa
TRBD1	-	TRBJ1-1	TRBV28	TGTGCCAGCAGTTACCACGGGACAGGGTCGGGGCATGAAGCTTTCTTT	CASSYHGTGSGHEAFF
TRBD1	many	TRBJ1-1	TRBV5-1	TGCGCCAGCAGCTTGACGGGACAGGAGAGAGCCGGGGCTTTCTTT	CASSLTGQERAGAFF
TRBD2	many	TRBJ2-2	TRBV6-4	TGTGCCAGCAGAAAGCCGCCGGGACTAGCGGGGGGGCCCACCGGGGAGCTGTTTTTT	CASRKPPGLAGGPTGELFF
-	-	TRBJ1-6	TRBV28	TGTGCCAGCAGTCCGGGTCTCCTCTATAATTCACCCCTCCACTTT	CASSPGLLYNSPLHF
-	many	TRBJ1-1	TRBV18	TGTGCCAGCTCACCACGGGGGGCCCCAAGAACTGAAGCTTTCTTT	CASSPRGAPRTEAFF
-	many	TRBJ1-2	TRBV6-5	TGTGCCAGCAGTTACTCTGGGGGGGGGGGCTACACCTTC	CASSYSGGGGYTF
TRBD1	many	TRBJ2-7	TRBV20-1	TGCAGTGCTAGAGATCCTCCGGGACAGGGGAGTCACTACGAGCAGTACTTC	CSARDPPGQGSHYEQYF
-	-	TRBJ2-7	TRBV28	TGTGCCAGCAGTGACCGCAGGGCTCAGCAGTACTTC	CASSDRRAQQYF
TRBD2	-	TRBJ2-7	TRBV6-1	TGTGCCAGCAACGTCAGAAGCGGGAACTCCTACGAGCAGTACTTC	CASNVRSGNSYEQYF
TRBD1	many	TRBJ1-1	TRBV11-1	TGTGCCAGCAGCACACCTATCAAACCCGGGACAGGGGGCTACACTGAAGCTTTCTTT	CASSTPIKPGTGGYTEAFF
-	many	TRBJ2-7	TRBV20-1	TGCAGTGCTAGACAACCGGGGGACCCAAGGTACGAGCAGTACTTC	CSARQPGDPRYEQYF
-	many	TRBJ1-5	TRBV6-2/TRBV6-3	TGTGCCAGCAGTTACCGACCGGGAGCGGGGCCCCAGCATTTT	CASSYRPGAGPQHF
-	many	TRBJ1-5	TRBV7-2	TGTGCCAGCAGCTTAGCGCCACCATATCAGCCCCAGCATTTT	CASSLAPPYQPQHF
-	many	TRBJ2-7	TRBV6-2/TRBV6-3	TGTGCCAGCAGCCTCCGCGGCCAAACCTACGAGCAGTACTTC	CASSLRGQTYEQYF
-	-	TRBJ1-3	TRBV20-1	TGCAGTGCTACCCAGGGCCAGGGGTCTGGAAACACCATATATTTT	CSATQGQGSGNTIYF
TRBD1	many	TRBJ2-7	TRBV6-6	TGTGCCAGCACCTTAAGGTGGACAGGGGTCGACTTC	CASTLRWTGVDF
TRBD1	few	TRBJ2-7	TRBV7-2	TGTGCCAGCAGTATAGGGACAGGGGGCAGCTACGAGCAGTACTTC	CASSIGTGGSYEQYF
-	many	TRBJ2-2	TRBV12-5	TGTGCTAGTGGAAACACATACACCGGGGAGCTGTTTTTT	CASGNTYTGELFF
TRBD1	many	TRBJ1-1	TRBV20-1	TGCAGCGCGAGGACAGGAGGGAACACTGAAGCTTTCTTT	CSARTGGNTEAFF
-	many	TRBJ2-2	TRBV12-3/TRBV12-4	TGTGCCAGCAGTACCTGGGACACCGGGGAGCTGTTTTTT	CASSTWDTGELFF